The 14 T cell receptor beta chains reported below all come from one sample, sequenced in a study of blood T cell repertoires in COVID-19. Profiling relied on immunoSEQ multiplex PCR, and the TCRdb table lists in-frame clones only, not all of them. The data contain fewer than 150,000 clones, 80% to 90% of them seen just once; the ten biggest clones take up approximately 9.9%. Specimen: peripheral blood. The receptors were sampled from a woman of 80 years or more with acute or convalescent COVID-19.

This clone was counted between two and nine times. The rearrangement uses TRBV10-3 and TRBJ1-5, with TRBD1 identical over 12 bases. Germline V gives CDR1 ENHRY, CDR2 SYGVKD. Trimming removed 10 bases from V and 6 bases from J; junction bases left unmatched: 4. This CDR3 region has 13 residues. The CDR3 coding sequence is TGTGCCACTGGGACAGGGGGCAGTCAGCCCCAGCATTTT. Its translation: CATGTGGSQPQHF.

This clone was seen a single time. The V and J genes are TRBV7-8 and TRBJ2-7; D perhaps matches TRBD1 (5 bases). Looked up from germline, CDR1 is SGHVS and CDR2 is FQNEAQ. V was shortened by 8 bases and J by 3 bases, with 14 bases between the two germline ends. The CDR3 consists of 13 residues. The chain's CDR3 is CASRLGRDYEQYF. The CDR3, as DNA: TGTGCCAGCCGCCTGGGCAGGGACTACGAGCAGTACTTC.

This chain uses TRBV7-2 with TRBJ2-7; 7 bases line up with TRBD1. The junction had 2 bases not matched to a gene; V was cut back by 3 bases and J by 3 bases. This CDR3 is 13 amino acids long. The germline CDR1 and CDR2 sequences are SGHTA and FQGNSA. The DNA for the CDR3 is TGTGCCAGCAGCTTGTCAGGGGGCTACGAGCAGTACTTC. Its translation is CASSLSGGYEQYF.

As to this clone: The junction does not match germline at one end; this may be a read error. This chain uses TRBV7-7 with TRBJ1-2, with TRBD1 matching 8 bases. CDR1 is SSHAT and CDR2 is FNYEAQ in the germline V gene (reference sequence). The CDR3 covers 15 residues. CDR3 coding DNA: TGTGCTAGCAGCTCGACAGGGGAACGTAACTATGGCTACACCTTC. Protein: CASSSTGERNYGYTF.

V is TRBV3-1 (or the pseudogene TRBV3-2) and J is TRBJ1-2, with a weak D call TRBD1 (6 bases). Per germline, CDR1 LGHDT and CDR2 YNNKEL (reference sequence). This CDR3 has 13 residues. The V and J ends lost 0 bases and 8 bases respectively, with 10 bases between them. In DNA, the CDR3 is TGTGCCAGCAGCCAAGATGCAGGGGCCGGCTACACCTTC. Amino acids: CASSQDAGAGYTF.

V gene TRBV9 combines with J gene TRBJ1-1; 7 positions agree with TRBD1. The V segment lost 4 bases and the J segment 3 bases; nucleotides outside the gene matches: 12. CDR3 length: 16 amino acids. Germline CDR1 is SGDLS and CDR2 is YYNGEE. The CDR3 coding sequence is TGTGCCAGCAGCATACTCGGGACAGCTCCTTACACTGAAGCTTTCTTT. It translates to CASSILGTAPYTEAFF.

V and J are TRBV19 and TRBJ1-4, with D unresolved. Trimming cost V 5 bases and J 8 bases, with 21 bases left between them. The CDR3 is 16 amino acids. Germline values: CDR1 LNHDA, CDR2 SQIVND (reference sequence). CDR3 loop: CASSSIILTRKEKLFF. CDR3 nucleotides: TGTGCCAGTAGTTCAATAATTCTGACTCGGAAGGAAAAACTGTTTTTT. Based on the CDR3 plus reference TRBV19 and TRBJ1-4, the full variable domain is DGGITQSPKYLFRKEGQNVTLSCEQNLNHDAMYWYRQDPGQGLRLIYYSQIVNDFQKGDIAEGYSVSREKKESFPLTVTSAQKNPTAFYLCASSSIILTRKEKLFFGSGTQLSVL.

V and J are TRBV6-5 and TRBJ1-2; D is undetermined. V was cut by 5 bases and J by 1 base, with 14 bases left in between. CDR1 MNHEY and CDR2 SVGAGI come from the germline V gene. The CDR3 extends over 15 amino acids. The CDR3 nucleotides are TGTGCCAGCAGTACCGGGGAGCCCGATAACTATGGCTACACCTTC. This gives the protein CASSTGEPDNYGYTF.

The genes are TRBV30 and TRBJ2-7, with 13 bases lining up with TRBD2. The germline V gene has CDR1 GTSNPN and CDR2 SVGIG (reference sequence). V dropped 3 bases and J dropped 7; count of bases not matched to a gene: 6. This CDR3 is 14 amino acids long. The CDR3 DNA is TGTGCCTGGAGACTAGCGGGGGGGCCAAGGGAGCAGTACTTC. This gives the protein CAWRLAGGPREQYF. The whole variable domain, remainder taken from reference TRBV30 and TRBJ2-7, is SQTIHQWPATLVQPVGSPLSLECTVEGTSNPNLYWYRQAAGRGLQLLFYSVGIGQISSEVPQNLSASRPQDRQFILSSKKLLLSDSGFYLCAWRLAGGPREQYFGPGTRLTVT.

The chain carries TRBV9 and TRBJ1-1, with D perhaps TRBD1 (5 bases). The CDR3 covers 14 residues. Trimming left V 1 base short and J 1 base short, with 8 bases between. Germline V gene sequence: CDR1 SGDLS, CDR2 YYNGEE. The CDR3 DNA sequence: TGTGCCAGCAGCGTAACTGGACAGAACACTGAAGCTTTCTTT. This codes for CASSVTGQNTEAFF.

The chain recombines TRBV4-1 with TRBJ1-2; 9 positions match TRBD1. With V trimmed by 0 bases and J by 7 bases, 6 bases remained unmatched. In germline, CDR1 is MGHRA, CDR2 YSYEKL. This CDR3 region has 15 residues. The CDR3 region is CASSQEGQGFGGYTF. CDR3 nucleotide sequence: TGCGCCAGCAGCCAAGAGGGACAGGGTTTTGGTGGCTACACCTTC.

The J gene is TRBJ1-4, the V gene TRBV3-1 (or the pseudogene TRBV3-2); D is perhaps TRBD1 (5 bases). V lost 3 bases, J lost 5 bases, and 13 bases lay in between. The CDR3 consists of 15 residues. Germline loops: CDR1 LGHDT, CDR2 YNNKEL (reference sequence). The CDR3 spells CASSHIGTANEKLFF. The CDR3 nucleotides are TGTGCCAGCAGCCATATAGGGACTGCAAATGAAAAACTGTTTTTT.

The genes are TRBV19 and TRBJ2-7; D perhaps matches TRBD2 (6 bases). Trimming pared 3 bases from V and 0 bases from J, leaving 15 bases between. CDR1 and CDR2 from the germline V gene are LNHDA and SQIVND (reference sequence). CDR3 size: 16 residues. The CDR3 DNA reads TGTGCCAGTAGTATCGGGGGTACGGCAGTCTCCTACGAGCAGTACTTC. Its translation is CASSIGGTAVSYEQYF.

The chain has TRBV6-1 and TRBJ2-2, with TRBD1 matching over 8 bases. V shed 4 bases, J shed 0 bases, and the junction held 4 bases outside the gene matches. The CDR3 has 16 amino acids. Germline CDR1 and CDR2: MNHNS and SASEGT. The CDR3, as DNA: TGTGCCAGCAGTGCTAGGACAGGGCCGAACACCGGGGAGCTGTTTTTT. This encodes CASSARTGPNTGELFF.